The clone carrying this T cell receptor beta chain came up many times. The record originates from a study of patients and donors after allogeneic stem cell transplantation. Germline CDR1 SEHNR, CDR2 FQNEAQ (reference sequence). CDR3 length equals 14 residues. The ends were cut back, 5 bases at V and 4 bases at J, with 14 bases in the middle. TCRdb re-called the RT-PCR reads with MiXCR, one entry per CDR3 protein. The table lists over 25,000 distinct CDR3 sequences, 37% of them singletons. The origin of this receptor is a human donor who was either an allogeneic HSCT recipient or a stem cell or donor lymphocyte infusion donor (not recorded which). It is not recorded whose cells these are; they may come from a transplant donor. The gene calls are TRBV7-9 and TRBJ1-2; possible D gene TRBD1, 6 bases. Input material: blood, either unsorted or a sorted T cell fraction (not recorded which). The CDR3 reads CASSHYRAGYGYTF. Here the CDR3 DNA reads TGTGCCAGCAGCCATTACAGGGCAGGCTATGGCTACACCTTC.